This T cell receptor beta chain was sequenced for a study of blood T cell repertoires in COVID-19. This CDR3 is built from 13 residues. The V gene lost 11 bases and the J gene lost 0 bases, with 13 bases spanning the gap. Germline V gene data show CDR1 as ENHRY and CDR2 as SYGVKD. Sequencing was performed with immunoSEQ multiplex PCR; in TCRdb, only in-frame clones are kept and a portion is missing. In the table there are about 300,000 clones, roughly 90% of which are singletons. The chain links TRBV10-3 to TRBJ1-1, with unresolved D. The sample comprised peripheral blood. The receptor comes from a man aged 18 to 35 who had recovered from COVID-19. The CDR3, as DNA: TGTGCCTCGAATAGGGAGTTGAACACTGAAGCTTTCTTT. It encodes CASNRELNTEAFF.